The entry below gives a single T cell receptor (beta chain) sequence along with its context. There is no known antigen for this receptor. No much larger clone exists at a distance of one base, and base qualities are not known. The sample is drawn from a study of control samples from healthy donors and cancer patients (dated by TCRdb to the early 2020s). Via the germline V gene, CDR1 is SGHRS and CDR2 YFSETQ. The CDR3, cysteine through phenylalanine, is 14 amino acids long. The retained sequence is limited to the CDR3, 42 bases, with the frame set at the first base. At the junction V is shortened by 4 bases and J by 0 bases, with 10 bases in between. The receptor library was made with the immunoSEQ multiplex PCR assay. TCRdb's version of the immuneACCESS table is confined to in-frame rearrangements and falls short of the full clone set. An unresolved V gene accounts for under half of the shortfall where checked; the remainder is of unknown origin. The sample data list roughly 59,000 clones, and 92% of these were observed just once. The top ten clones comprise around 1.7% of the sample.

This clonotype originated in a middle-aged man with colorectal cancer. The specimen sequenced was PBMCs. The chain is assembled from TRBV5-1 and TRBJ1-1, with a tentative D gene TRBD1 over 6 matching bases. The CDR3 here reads CASSIQGMNTEAFF. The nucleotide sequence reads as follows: TGCGCCAGCAGCATACAGGGAATGAACACTGAAGCTTTCTTT.